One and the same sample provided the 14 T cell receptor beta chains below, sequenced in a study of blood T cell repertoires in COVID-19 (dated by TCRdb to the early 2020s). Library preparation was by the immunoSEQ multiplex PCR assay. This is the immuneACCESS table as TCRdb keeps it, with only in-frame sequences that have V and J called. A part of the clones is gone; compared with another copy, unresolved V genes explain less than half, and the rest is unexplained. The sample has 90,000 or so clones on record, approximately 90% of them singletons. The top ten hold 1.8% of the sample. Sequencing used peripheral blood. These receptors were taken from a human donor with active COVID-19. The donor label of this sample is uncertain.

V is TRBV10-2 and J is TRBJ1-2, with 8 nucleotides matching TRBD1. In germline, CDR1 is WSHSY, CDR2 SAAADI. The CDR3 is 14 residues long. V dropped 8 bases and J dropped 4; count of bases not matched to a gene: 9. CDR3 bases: TGCGCCAGCCTGGACAGGGCTGTTGCCTATGGCTACACCTTC. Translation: CASLDRAVAYGYTF.

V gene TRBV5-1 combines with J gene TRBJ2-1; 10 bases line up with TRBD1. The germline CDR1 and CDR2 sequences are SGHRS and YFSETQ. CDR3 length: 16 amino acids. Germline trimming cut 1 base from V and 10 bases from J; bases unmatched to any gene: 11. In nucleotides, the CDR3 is TGCGCCAGCAGCTTGTCATCGACAGGGGGCTTAGACGAGCAGTTCTTC. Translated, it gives CASSLSSTGGLDEQFF.

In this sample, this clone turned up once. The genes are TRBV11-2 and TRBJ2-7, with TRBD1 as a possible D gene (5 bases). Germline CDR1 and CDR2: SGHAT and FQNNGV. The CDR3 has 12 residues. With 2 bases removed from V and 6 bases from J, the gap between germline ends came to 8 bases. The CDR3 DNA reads TGTGCCAGCAGCTTATTAGGGGCCGAGCAGTACTTC. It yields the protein CASSLLGAEQYF.

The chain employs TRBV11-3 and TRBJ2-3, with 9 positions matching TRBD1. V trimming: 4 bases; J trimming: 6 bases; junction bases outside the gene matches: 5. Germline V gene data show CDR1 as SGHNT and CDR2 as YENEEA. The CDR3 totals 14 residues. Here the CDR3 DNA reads TGTGCCAGCAGCTCCCGGGACAGGGCTGATACGCAGTATTTT. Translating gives CASSSRDRADTQYF.

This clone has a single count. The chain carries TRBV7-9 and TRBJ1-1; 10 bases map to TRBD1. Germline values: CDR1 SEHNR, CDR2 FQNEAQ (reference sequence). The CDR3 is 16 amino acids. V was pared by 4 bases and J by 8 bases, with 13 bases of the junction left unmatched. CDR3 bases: TGTGCCAGCAGCTCCGGACAGGGGGATTTTATTCTAGAAGCTTTCTTT. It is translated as CASSSGQGDFILEAFF. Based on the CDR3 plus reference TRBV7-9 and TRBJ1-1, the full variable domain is DTGVSQNPRHKITKRGQNVTFRCDPISEHNRLYWYRQTLGQGPEFLTYFQNEAQLEKSRLLSDRFSAERPKGSFSTLEIQRTEQGDSAMYLCASSSGQGDFILEAFFGQGTRLTVV.

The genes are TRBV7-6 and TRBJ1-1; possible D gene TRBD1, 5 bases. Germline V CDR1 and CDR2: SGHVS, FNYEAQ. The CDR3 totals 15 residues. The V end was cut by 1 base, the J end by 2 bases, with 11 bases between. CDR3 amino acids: CASSLDGGENTEAFF. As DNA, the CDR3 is TGTGCCAGCAGCTTAGACGGAGGGGAAAACACTGAAGCTTTCTTT.

The CDR3 DNA reads as TGTGCCAGTAGAACAAGGACTAGCGGGGGGGCTTTGAACACCGGGGAGCTGTTTTTT. Translated, it gives CASRTRTSGGALNTGELFF. This chain links TRBV19 with TRBJ2-2, with TRBD2 identical over 15 bases. CDR1 is LNHDA, CDR2 SQIVND, per germline (reference sequence). V lost 6 bases to trimming and J lost 1 base; unmatched junction nucleotides: 9. This CDR3 has 19 residues.

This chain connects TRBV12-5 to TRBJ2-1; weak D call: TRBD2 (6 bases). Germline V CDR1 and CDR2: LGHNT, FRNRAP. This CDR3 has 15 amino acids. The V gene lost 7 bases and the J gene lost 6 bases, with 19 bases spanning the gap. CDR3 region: CASAPGTLNLNEQFF. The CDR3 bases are TGTGCTAGTGCCCCCGGGACTCTCAACCTCAATGAGCAGTTCTTC.

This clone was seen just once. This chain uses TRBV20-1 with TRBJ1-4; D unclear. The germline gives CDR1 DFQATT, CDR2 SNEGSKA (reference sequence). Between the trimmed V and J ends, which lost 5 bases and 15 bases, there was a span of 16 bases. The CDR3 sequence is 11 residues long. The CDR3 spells CSALRQHSVFF. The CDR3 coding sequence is TGCAGTGCTTTAAGACAACACTCGGTGTTTTTT.

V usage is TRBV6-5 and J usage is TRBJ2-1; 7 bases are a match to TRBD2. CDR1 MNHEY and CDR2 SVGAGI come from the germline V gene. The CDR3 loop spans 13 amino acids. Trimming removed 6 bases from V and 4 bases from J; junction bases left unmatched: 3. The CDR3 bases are TGTGCCAGCAGACGGGGGGAGTACAATGAGCAGTTCTTC. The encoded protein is CASRRGEYNEQFF.

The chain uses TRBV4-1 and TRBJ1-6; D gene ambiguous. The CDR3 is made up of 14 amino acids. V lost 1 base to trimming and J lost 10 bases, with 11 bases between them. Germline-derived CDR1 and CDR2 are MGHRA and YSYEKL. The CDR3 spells CASSQVPGGSPLHF. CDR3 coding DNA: TGCGCCAGCAGCCAAGTGCCGGGAGGATCACCCCTCCACTTT.

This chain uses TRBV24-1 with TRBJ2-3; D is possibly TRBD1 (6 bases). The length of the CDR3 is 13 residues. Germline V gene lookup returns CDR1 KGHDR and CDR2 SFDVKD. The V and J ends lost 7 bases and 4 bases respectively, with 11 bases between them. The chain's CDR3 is CATSPGDPDTQYF. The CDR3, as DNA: TGTGCCACCAGCCCAGGGGACCCAGATACGCAGTATTTT.

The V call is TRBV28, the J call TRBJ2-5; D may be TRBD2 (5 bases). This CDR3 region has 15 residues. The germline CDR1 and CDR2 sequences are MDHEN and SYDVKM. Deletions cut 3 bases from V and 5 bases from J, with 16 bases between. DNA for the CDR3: TGTGCCAGCAGTTTCCCGGGATCGTCTGGGGAGACCCAGTACTTC. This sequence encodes CASSFPGSSGETQYF.

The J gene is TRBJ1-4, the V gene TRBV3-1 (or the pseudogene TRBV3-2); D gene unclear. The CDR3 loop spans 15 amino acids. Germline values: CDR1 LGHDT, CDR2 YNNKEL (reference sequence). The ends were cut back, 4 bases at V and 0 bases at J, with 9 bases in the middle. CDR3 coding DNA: TGTGCCAGCAGCCTTCAGGCAACAACTAATGAAAAACTGTTTTTT. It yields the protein CASSLQATTNEKLFF.